This T cell receptor (beta chain) appears in the sequencing data of a study of T cell changes during pregnancy in multiple sclerosis. Profiling relied on immunoSEQ multiplex PCR, and the TCRdb table lists in-frame clones only, not all of them. The sample includes about 79,000 clones, about 93% of them seen just once. Between the trimmed V and J ends, which lost 3 bases and 0 bases, there was a span of 9 bases. The germline gives CDR1 KGHSH, CDR2 LQKENI. The CDR3 is 15 amino acids. The receptor's source is a female donor with multiple sclerosis, enrolled in a pregnancy study. The source material was CD4+ T cells from peripheral blood mononuclear cells, sampled in the second trimester of pregnancy. The rearrangement joins TRBV18 to TRBJ1-3, with unresolved D. This chain's CDR3 is CASSPAANSGNTIYF. The CDR3 coding sequence is TGTGCCAGCTCACCGGCGGCAAACTCTGGAAACACCATATATTTT. The whole variable domain, remainder taken from reference TRBV18 and TRBJ1-3, is NAGVMQNPRHLVRRRGQEARLRCSPMKGHSHVYWYRQLPEEGLKFMVYLQKENIIDESGMPKERFSAEFPKEGPSILRIQQVVRGDSAAYFCASSPAANSGNTIYFGEGSWLTVV.